This entry lists 28 T cell receptor beta chains sequenced from one sample in a study of cytomegalovirus exposure and HLA in healthy donors. TCRdb keeps only in-frame clones here, not all; method: immunoSEQ multiplex PCR. The profile covers roughly 170,000 clones, with about 86% appearing a single time and 2.5% to 3% taken by the ten largest. Sequenced: PBMCs. The receptor set was obtained from a woman under 30 in good health and CMV-seropositive.

The rearrangement uses TRBV14 and TRBJ2-2, with D tentatively TRBD1 (5 bases). Trimming left V 0 bases short and J 4 bases short, with 12 bases between. Germline V CDR1 and CDR2: SGHDN, FVKESK. This CDR3 has 16 amino acids. The CDR3 DNA reads as TGTGCCAGCAGCCAAGATTTAGTACAGGCCACCGGGGAGCTGTTTTTT. Its protein is CASSQDLVQATGELFF.

The chain uses TRBV15 and TRBJ2-1, with D hard to call. The CDR3 length is 13 residues. The V end was cut by 1 base, the J end by 9 bases, with 10 bases between. The germline V gene has CDR1 LNHNV and CDR2 YYDKDF (reference sequence). The CDR3 loop is CATSRVKRGEQFF. Here the CDR3 DNA reads TGTGCCACCAGCAGAGTTAAGCGCGGTGAGCAGTTCTTC.

The rearrangement uses TRBV18 and TRBJ2-1; weak D call: TRBD2 (5 bases). The length of the CDR3 is 13 residues. Deletions cut 5 bases from V and 9 bases from J, with 14 bases between. CDR1 is KGHSH and CDR2 is LQKENI in the germline V gene. The chain's CDR3 is CASSAVPGGEQFF. CDR3 in DNA: TGTGCCAGCTCAGCAGTCCCCGGAGGTGAGCAGTTCTTC.

This CDR3 is CASSPTRKHEQYF. In DNA, the CDR3 is TGTGCCAGTAGCCCCACTAGGAAACACGAGCAGTACTTC. The gene calls are TRBV19 and TRBJ2-7, with a tentative D call TRBD2 (5 bases). The V end was cut by 6 bases, the J end by 5 bases, with 14 bases between. CDR1 and CDR2 (germline): LNHDA, SQIVND (reference sequence). CDR3 length equals 13 residues.

The V call is TRBV7-8, the J call TRBJ1-1, with TRBD1 identical over 12 bases. After removal of 4 bases from V and 10 bases from J, the junction contained 13 bases not matched to a gene. This CDR3 has 16 residues. Per the germline V gene, CDR1 is SGHVS and CDR2 is FQNEAQ. The CDR3 protein is CASSSGSGTGGLLAFF. CDR3 DNA sequence: TGTGCCAGCAGCTCCGGCTCCGGGACAGGGGGCTTATTAGCTTTCTTT. Full variable domain (missing parts from reference TRBV7-8 and TRBJ1-1): GAGVSQSPRYKVAKRGQDVALRCDPISGHVSLFWYQQALGQGPEFLTYFQNEAQLDKSGLPSDRFFAERPEGSVSTLKIQRTQQEDSAVYLCASSSGSGTGGLLAFFGQGTRLTVV.

This chain links TRBV6-6 with TRBJ2-7; TRBD1 matches 8 bases. J was trimmed by 2 bases and V by 6 bases; bases with no gene match: 9. Germline V gene sequence: CDR1 MNHNY, CDR2 SVGAGI (reference sequence). CDR3 size: 15 residues. This CDR3 reads CASRLGTGTAYEQYF. As DNA, the CDR3 is TGTGCCAGCAGACTCGGGACAGGAACAGCCTACGAGCAGTACTTC.

This clone occurred a few times. The chain links TRBV2 to TRBJ2-7; possibly TRBD2 for D (5 bases). This CDR3 has 10 residues. Germline V CDR1 and CDR2: SNHLY, FYNNEI. The V end lost 6 bases, the J end lost 9 bases, and 9 bases lay between the germline ends. CDR3 amino acids: CASSPSGQYF. In DNA, the CDR3 is TGTGCCAGCAGCCCGAGCGGGCAGTACTTC.

The chain joins TRBV11-2 to TRBJ1-2, with 8 positions matching TRBD1. CDR1 and CDR2 (germline): SGHAT, FQNNGV. The CDR3 extends over 16 amino acids. The V segment lost 0 bases and the J segment 1 base; nucleotides outside the gene matches: 4. This chain's CDR3 is CASSLDRTGLNYGYTF. The CDR3 nucleotides read TGTGCCAGCAGCTTAGACAGGACAGGGCTTAACTATGGCTACACCTTC. The full variable domain, rest sourced from reference TRBV11-2 and TRBJ1-2, is EAGVAQSPRYKIIEKRQSVAFWCNPISGHATLYWYQQILGQGPKLLIQFQNNGVVDDSQLPKDRFSAERLKGVDSTLKIQPAKLEDSAVYLCASSLDRTGLNYGYTFGSGTRLTVV.

The CDR3 DNA reads as TGTGCCAGCAGCTTGGGACAGACCAACAATCAGCCCCAGCATTTT. This encodes CASSLGQTNNQPQHF. This chain joins TRBV4-2 and TRBJ1-5; TRBD1 matches at 7 bases. Germline trimming cut 5 bases from V and 3 bases from J; bases unmatched to any gene: 7. Per germline, CDR1 LGHNA and CDR2 YNFKEQ. The CDR3 has 15 amino acids.

V is TRBV11-2 and J is TRBJ2-7; D gene ambiguous. V was shortened by 0 bases and J by 0 bases, with 9 bases between the two germline ends. The CDR3 consists of 15 residues. Germline V gene sequence: CDR1 SGHAT, CDR2 FQNNGV. DNA for the CDR3: TGTGCCAGCAGCTTAGATCAGGCGAGCTCCTACGAGCAGTACTTC. It yields the protein CASSLDQASSYEQYF.

This clone occurred a few times. V and J are TRBV9 and TRBJ2-5; 10 bases match TRBD2. The V and J ends lost 0 bases and 5 bases, in that order; junction bases with no gene match: 7. Germline assignment: CDR1 SGDLS and CDR2 YYNGEE. The CDR3 contains 16 residues. For the CDR3, the DNA is TGTGCCAGCAGCGTAGTAAGCGGGGGGGCCGAGGAGACCCAGTACTTC. It is translated as CASSVVSGGAEETQYF.

This clone was counted once. The chain carries TRBV7-2 and TRBJ2-3; no clear D gene. The CDR3 length is 10 residues. Germline V gives CDR1 SGHTA, CDR2 FQGNSA. The V gene lost 4 bases and the J gene lost 7 bases, with 3 bases spanning the gap. The CDR3 DNA sequence: TGTGCCAGCAGCTCATATACGCAGTATTTT. It codes for CASSSYTQYF.

This CDR3 is CASSAQPQGAGDNEQFF. The CDR3 DNA follows: TGTGCCAGCAGCGCCCAACCTCAGGGGGCAGGGGACAATGAGCAGTTCTTC. V is TRBV9 and J is TRBJ2-1; 8 bases agree with TRBD1. The V and J ends lost 3 bases and 5 bases, in that order; junction bases with no gene match: 13. The CDR3 loop spans 17 amino acids. Germline CDR1 reads SGDLS; CDR2 reads YYNGEE.

J is TRBJ1-1 and V is TRBV14, with D possibly matching TRBD1 (5 bases). Germline V gene sequence: CDR1 SGHDN, CDR2 FVKESK. This CDR3 comprises 14 residues. The V end lost 2 bases, the J end lost 1 base, and 8 bases lay between the germline ends. This CDR3 is CASSQWQGNTEAFF. The DNA for the CDR3 is TGTGCCAGCAGCCAATGGCAGGGGAACACTGAAGCTTTCTTT.

Only one count was recorded for this clone. The V call is TRBV9, the J call TRBJ1-3; no definite D call. The CDR3 extends over 18 amino acids. Trimming removed 1 base at V and 1 base at J, with 18 bases between. Germline values: CDR1 SGDLS, CDR2 YYNGEE. The CDR3 here is CASSVTPWAGPSGNTIYF. DNA for the CDR3: TGTGCCAGCAGCGTAACCCCCTGGGCGGGTCCATCTGGAAACACCATATATTTT.

The chain uses TRBV5-4 and TRBJ2-4; TRBD2 matches at 9 bases. The germline gives CDR1 SGHNT, CDR2 YYREEE (reference sequence). CDR3 size: 15 residues. V lost 4 bases and J lost 2; bases outside the gene matches: 4. Here the CDR3 reads CASSTGLATKNIQYF. In DNA form, the CDR3 reads TGTGCCAGCAGCACGGGACTAGCAACCAAAAACATTCAGTACTTC.

The genes are TRBV6-5 and TRBJ2-5; 8 bases map to TRBD2. The ends lost 6 bases at V and 5 bases at J; junction bases unmatched: 11. Per the germline V gene, CDR1 is MNHEY and CDR2 is SVGAGI. This CDR3 has 15 amino acids. The CDR3 region has the DNA TGTGCCAGCAGCCCTCTAGGGCGGGGGGAGGAGACCCAGTACTTC. Amino acid sequence: CASSPLGRGEETQYF.

The CDR3 DNA is TGTGCCAGCAGCTGGGGACAGGGGACAGATACGCAGTATTTT. Translated, it gives CASSWGQGTDTQYF. V gene TRBV11-2 combines with J gene TRBJ2-3; 10 bases line up with TRBD1. V trimming: 4 bases; J trimming: 3 bases; junction bases outside the gene matches: 1. This CDR3 spans 14 amino acids. Germline loops: CDR1 SGHAT, CDR2 FQNNGV.

The chain carries TRBV6-6 and TRBJ2-2; TRBD2 aligns across 10 bases. Germline V gene data show CDR1 as MNHNY and CDR2 as SVGAGI (reference sequence). V lost 5 bases to trimming and J lost 7 bases; unmatched junction nucleotides: 7. The CDR3 covers 15 residues. In nucleotides, the CDR3 is TGTGCCAGCAGTCCCAGACTAGCGGGTGACGGGGAGCTGTTTTTT. Translation gives CASSPRLAGDGELFF.

The chain employs TRBV11-3 and TRBJ1-1; D perhaps matches TRBD1 (6 bases). The ends were cut back, 3 bases at V and 4 bases at J, with 9 bases in the middle. This CDR3 is built from 13 residues. Germline loops: CDR1 SGHNT, CDR2 YENEEA. The CDR3 DNA is TGTGCCAGCAGCTTTGGACAGCTCACTGAAGCTTTCTTT. It codes for CASSFGQLTEAFF.

CDR3 in DNA: TGCGCCAGCAGCCAAGAAGGGGCCAGCACAGATACGCAGTATTTT. It encodes CASSQEGASTDTQYF. The rearrangement joins TRBV4-3 to TRBJ2-3, with a tentative D call TRBD1 (5 bases). This CDR3 has 15 amino acids. Looked up from germline, CDR1 is LGHNA and CDR2 is YSLEER. V gave up 0 bases and J gave up 0 bases, with 7 bases separating them.

This chain links TRBV2 with TRBJ2-2, with D possibly TRBD1 on 6 matching bases. The CDR3 is made up of 17 amino acids. Germline CDR1 reads SNHLY; CDR2 reads FYNNEI. Trimming removed 1 base from V and 4 bases from J, with 16 bases in between. The CDR3 sequence: CASSEGSRGWVTGELFF. The CDR3 DNA is TGTGCCAGCAGTGAAGGGAGCAGGGGTTGGGTCACCGGGGAGCTGTTTTTT.

The chain is built from TRBV5-1 and TRBJ2-1; 10 bases map to TRBD2. This CDR3 has 14 residues. V trimming: 5 bases; J trimming: 6 bases; junction bases outside the gene matches: 5. Germline V gives CDR1 SGHRS, CDR2 YFSETQ. CDR3 sequence (DNA): TGCGCCAGCAGTGGAGCGGGGGGGCTCAATGAGCAGTTCTTC. It yields the protein CASSGAGGLNEQFF.

J is TRBJ1-6 and V is TRBV5-1, with TRBD1 matching over 7 bases. The germline CDR1 and CDR2 sequences are SGHRS and YFSETQ. V dropped 4 bases and J dropped 5; count of bases not matched to a gene: 3. CDR3 length equals 14 residues. The CDR3 bases are TGCGCCAGCAGCCGACAGGGAGATAATTCACCCCTCCACTTT. Translated: CASSRQGDNSPLHF.

The rearrangement uses TRBV4-1 and TRBJ2-7; 9 nucleotides agree with TRBD2. The germline V gene encodes CDR1 MGHRA and CDR2 YSYEKL. J was trimmed by 0 bases and V by 0 bases; bases with no gene match: 6. The CDR3 extends over 17 amino acids. The CDR3 here is CASSQEGLASYSYEQYF. Written as DNA, the CDR3 is TGCGCCAGCAGCCAAGAAGGACTAGCGTCCTACTCCTACGAGCAGTACTTC.

This clone was detected only a few times. The J gene is TRBJ2-7, the V gene TRBV4-1, with TRBD2 matching 10 bases. Germline V CDR1 and CDR2: MGHRA, YSYEKL. With 6 bases clipped from V and 0 bases from J, the junction kept 5 bases outside the gene matches. The CDR3 is made up of 15 amino acids. The CDR3 bases are TGCGCCAGCAGGAGAGCGGGGGGGGACTCCTACGAGCAGTACTTC. This translates into CASRRAGGDSYEQYF.

The rearrangement links TRBV6-5 to TRBJ1-1; 8 bases agree with TRBD1. This CDR3 contains 15 residues. CDR1 is MNHEY, CDR2 SVGAGI, per germline. Trimming removed 4 bases from V and 6 bases from J; junction bases left unmatched: 10. The CDR3 loop is CASSSPGGAGAEAFF. For the CDR3, the DNA is TGTGCCAGCAGTTCGCCAGGGGGCGCGGGCGCTGAAGCTTTCTTT.

V and J are TRBV9 and TRBJ2-7; 8 bases map to TRBD2. Germline CDR1 and CDR2: SGDLS and YYNGEE. The CDR3 is 14 residues long. J gave up 2 bases and V 2 bases, and 3 bases lay outside the gene matches. CDR3 coding DNA: TGTGCCAGCAGCGTCGGGGGGGCCGCCTACGAGCAGTACTTC. This codes for CASSVGGAAYEQYF.